This passage covers 31 T cell receptor beta chains from one sample sequenced in a study of type 1 and type 2 diabetes patients. PCR was run on genomic DNA. A primer set of 30 forward and 13 reverse primers amplified the CDR3. TCRdb independently ran MiXCR on the multiplex PCR reads; one entry per CDR3 protein. The table lists around 300,000 distinct CDR3 sequences, around 47% of them singletons. The sample comprised peripheral blood mononuclear cells (PBMCs). The receptor source for this set is a man aged 18 to 35 with type 2 diabetes.

This clonotype has only a few counts. This chain joins TRBV19 and TRBJ1-2; 7 positions match TRBD1. This CDR3 is built from 17 residues. The trim removed 0 bases at V and 8 bases at J, leaving 15 bases unmatched. Germline V gives CDR1 LNHDA, CDR2 SQIVND (reference sequence). Here the CDR3 DNA reads TGTGCCAGTAGTATAGACCGGGACAGTCTCTTCGGCTGGGGCTACACCTTC. Its protein product is CASSIDRDSLFGWGYTF. Full variable domain (missing parts from reference TRBV19 and TRBJ1-2): DGGITQSPKYLFRKEGQNVTLSCEQNLNHDAMYWYRQDPGQGLRLIYYSQIVNDFQKGDIAEGYSVSREKKESFPLTVTSAQKNPTAFYLCASSIDRDSLFGWGYTFGSGTRLTVV.

The chain has TRBV4-3 and TRBJ2-6, with D unresolved. Germline assignment: CDR1 LGHNA and CDR2 YSLEER. This CDR3 is 14 amino acids long. Trimming cost V 1 base and J 4 bases, with 5 bases left between them. The CDR3 region has the DNA TGCGCCAGCAGCCAAGGACCCGGGGCCAACGTCCTGACTTTC. Amino acids: CASSQGPGANVLTF.

The rearrangement links TRBV19 to TRBJ1-5; D gene ambiguous. Trimming removed 7 bases from V and 3 bases from J, with 10 bases in between. Germline V CDR1 and CDR2: LNHDA, SQIVND (reference sequence). The CDR3 sequence is 13 residues long. The CDR3 nucleotides read TGTGCCAGTACCGGACGGGACAATCAGCCCCAGCATTTT. Translating it yields CASTGRDNQPQHF.

DNA of the CDR3: TGTGCCAGCAGCTTAGGTAGCGGGAGGGCCACTGCCTACAATGAGCAGTTCTTC. Translating it yields CASSLGSGRATAYNEQFF. The chain combines TRBV7-9 with TRBJ2-1; TRBD2 matches 11 bases. Germline V gene lookup returns CDR1 SEHNR and CDR2 FQNEAQ (reference sequence). The length of the CDR3 is 18 residues. V lost 1 base and J lost 2; bases outside the gene matches: 7.

This clonotype showed up just a few times. J is TRBJ2-5 and V is TRBV15; D uncertain. CDR3 length: 13 amino acids. The germline CDR1 and CDR2 sequences are LNHNV and YYDKDF (reference sequence). The V end was cut by 0 bases, the J end by 5 bases, with 7 bases between. The CDR3 nucleotides read TGTGCCACCAGCAGAGACCCCGGGGAGACCCAGTACTTC. It specifies CATSRDPGETQYF.

The chain has TRBV15 and TRBJ1-2, with a weak D call TRBD1 (5 bases). V lost 5 bases and J lost 4, with 17 bases in between. The CDR3 covers 15 residues. Germline-derived CDR1 and CDR2 are LNHNV and YYDKDF (reference sequence). This CDR3 is CATSGRWGSPYGYTF. The CDR3 DNA follows: TGTGCCACCAGCGGACGATGGGGCAGCCCCTATGGCTACACCTTC.

The V gene is TRBV7-3, the J gene TRBJ2-2, with D possibly being TRBD1 (6 bases). The CDR3 runs 13 residues. Trimming shortened V by 8 bases and J by 6 bases, and 13 bases separated the two germline ends. Germline-derived CDR1 and CDR2 are SGHTA and FQGTGA. CDR3 sequence: CASAQGVPGELFF. CDR3 bases: TGTGCCAGCGCACAGGGTGTACCCGGGGAGCTGTTTTTT.

The J gene is TRBJ2-5, the V gene TRBV27; no clear D gene. Trimming left V 5 bases short and J 1 base short, with 14 bases between. There are 15 residues in the CDR3. CDR1 is MNHEY, CDR2 SMNVEV, per germline (reference sequence). This chain's CDR3 is CASSENQKPQETQYF. CDR3 bases: TGTGCCAGCAGTGAAAATCAAAAACCCCAAGAGACCCAGTACTTC.

The chain uses TRBV30 and TRBJ1-2; TRBD1 matches at 10 bases. The J segment lost 4 bases and the V segment lost 0 bases, leaving 5 bases of the junction unmatched. Germline V gives CDR1 GTSNPN, CDR2 SVGIG (reference sequence). This CDR3 is 15 amino acids long. The CDR3 region has the DNA TGTGCCTGGAGTGTAGTGACAGGGGGCAGCTATGGCTACACCTTC. This gives the protein CAWSVVTGGSYGYTF.

This clonotype was found once. The chain employs TRBV15 and TRBJ2-7, with D possibly TRBD1 on 5 matching bases. The CDR3 is 15 residues long. The germline V and J ends were trimmed by 2 bases and 0 bases, with 11 bases remaining between them. CDR1 is LNHNV, CDR2 YYDKDF, per germline (reference sequence). The CDR3 DNA is TGTGCCACCAGCAGACCCGGACAAAGCTCCTACGAGCAGTACTTC. As protein: CATSRPGQSSYEQYF.

The sample holds a few counts of this clonotype. The chain links TRBV7-9 to TRBJ2-1, with 7 bases matching TRBD2. There are 14 residues in the CDR3. Germline assignment: CDR1 SEHNR and CDR2 FQNEAQ (reference sequence). V gave up 3 bases and J gave up 5 bases; unmatched junction bases: 4. CDR3 protein: CASSLWLADNEQFF. The CDR3 nucleotides are TGTGCCAGCAGCTTGTGGCTAGCGGACAATGAGCAGTTCTTC.

This rearrangement joins TRBV10-3 to TRBJ1-6; 7 bases are shared with TRBD1. CDR1 is ENHRY and CDR2 is SYGVKD in the germline V gene. J gave up 10 bases and V 6 bases, and 12 bases lay outside the gene matches. This CDR3 comprises 15 residues. The CDR3 DNA sequence: TGTGCCATCAGCCCCAGACAGGGAGGTTCATCACCCCTCCACTTT. Its protein is CAISPRQGGSSPLHF.

This chain connects TRBV6-2 or TRBV6-3 to TRBJ1-2; 7 bases agree with TRBD1. V dropped 6 bases and J dropped 10; count of bases not matched to a gene: 14. CDR3 size: 14 residues. Germline CDR1 and CDR2: MNHEY and SVGEGT. In DNA form, the CDR3 reads TGTGCCAGCAGCATCGGCCGGGACAGTCGTGTCTACACCTTC. Protein product: CASSIGRDSRVYTF.

This clonotype was counted between two and nine times. The genes are TRBV12-3 or TRBV12-4 and TRBJ1-6; TRBD1 is a possible D gene (6 bases). The CDR3 runs to 14 residues. The germline V and J ends were trimmed by 7 bases and 7 bases, with 14 bases remaining between them. This CDR3 is CASTFGGGNSPLHF. The CDR3 DNA reads as TGTGCCAGCACCTTCGGAGGGGGGAATTCACCCCTCCACTTT.

This clonotype has a handful of counts. The chain couples TRBV12-3 or TRBV12-4 to TRBJ2-7, with TRBD1 as a possible D gene (5 bases). V gave up 6 bases and J gave up 4 bases, with 19 bases separating them. This CDR3 has 15 residues. CDR3 coding DNA: TGTGCCAGCAGCTACTCGGACCCTAGGGGATACGAGCAGTACTTC. It specifies CASSYSDPRGYEQYF.

The chain has TRBV10-1 and TRBJ2-5; no reliable D call. CDR1 and CDR2 (germline): WNHNN, SYGVQD (reference sequence). V dropped 6 bases and J dropped 1 base, with 9 bases sitting between them. This CDR3 contains 13 residues. As DNA, the CDR3 is TGCGCCAGCAGGCGACAAGCCCAAGAGACCCAGTACTTC. Translated, it gives CASRRQAQETQYF.

The J gene is TRBJ1-1, the V gene TRBV6-6; D is unresolved. The CDR3 is made up of 13 amino acids. The germline V gene encodes CDR1 MNHNY and CDR2 SVGAGI (reference sequence). V was clipped by 6 bases and J by 1 base, with 9 bases between them. The CDR3 sequence: CASRKGPNTEAFF. In DNA, the CDR3 is TGTGCCAGCAGAAAAGGGCCGAACACTGAAGCTTTCTTT.

This clonotype occurred once. This chain links TRBV9 with TRBJ2-5; the D gene could be TRBD1 or TRBD2 (6 bases each). V lost 4 bases and J 1 base, leaving 17 bases between the germline ends. CDR1 is SGDLS and CDR2 is YYNGEE in the germline V gene. The CDR3 has 16 amino acids. In DNA, the CDR3 is TGTGCCAGCAGCCAGCATCCGGGGGCGTTCCAAGAGACCCAGTACTTC. Translated, it gives CASSQHPGAFQETQYF.

This clonotype was detected only once. The chain joins TRBV7-3 to TRBJ2-3; 10 nucleotides line up with TRBD2. V lost 5 bases, J lost 1 base, and 9 bases stayed unmatched. The CDR3 is 17 amino acids. The germline V gene encodes CDR1 SGHTA and CDR2 FQGTGA. CDR3 nucleotides: TGTGCCAGCAGCCCCGCCCTAACTAGCGGGGGCACAGATACGCAGTATTTT. Translating gives CASSPALTSGGTDTQYF.

V and J are TRBV19 and TRBJ1-6; D is perhaps TRBD1 (6 bases). V shed 5 bases and J shed 7 bases, with 18 bases lying between them. The CDR3 loop spans 16 amino acids. The germline V gene has CDR1 LNHDA and CDR2 SQIVND (reference sequence). The CDR3 reads CASSDRPTGNNSPLHF. Written as DNA, the CDR3 is TGTGCCAGTAGTGATAGACCTACAGGGAACAATTCACCCCTCCACTTT. Full variable domain (outside the CDR3, taken from reference TRBV19 and TRBJ1-6): DGGITQSPKYLFRKEGQNVTLSCEQNLNHDAMYWYRQDPGQGLRLIYYSQIVNDFQKGDIAEGYSVSREKKESFPLTVTSAQKNPTAFYLCASSDRPTGNNSPLHFGNGTRLTVT.

This clonotype occurred a few times. V usage is TRBV11-2 and J usage is TRBJ1-1; D is possibly TRBD1 (5 bases). The CDR3 sequence is 15 residues long. CDR1 is SGHAT, CDR2 FQNNGV, per germline. Trimming pared 0 bases from V and 4 bases from J, leaving 12 bases between. The CDR3 nucleotides are TGTGCCAGCAGCTTAGATTTCAGAGGGGTCACTGAAGCTTTCTTT. Its protein is CASSLDFRGVTEAFF.

This clonotype was recorded a few times. V gene TRBV30 combines with J gene TRBJ1-1; D gene unclear. Per germline, CDR1 GTSNPN and CDR2 SVGIG (reference sequence). V was pared by 0 bases and J by 11 bases, with 16 bases between. The CDR3 consists of 13 residues. This chain's CDR3 is CAWSVGGNRRAFF. DNA of the CDR3: TGTGCCTGGAGTGTCGGTGGCAACCGGAGGGCTTTCTTT.

CDR3 DNA: TGTGCCAGCAGTTCCCACCCCATAGCGTCCTACGAGCAGTACTTC. This translates into CASSSHPIASYEQYF. V is TRBV6-6 and J is TRBJ2-7, with TRBD2 as a possible D gene (5 bases). V was clipped by 4 bases and J by 1 base, with 14 bases between them. The CDR3 length is 15 residues. Per the germline V gene, CDR1 is MNHNY and CDR2 is SVGAGI (reference sequence).

The chain joins TRBV7-9 to TRBJ1-1; D is unclear. The germline CDR1 and CDR2 sequences are SEHNR and FQNEAQ (reference sequence). V lost 5 bases to trimming and J lost 2 bases, with 12 bases between them. There are 14 residues in the CDR3. The CDR3 DNA sequence: TGTGCCAGCAGCCTAGGTAGGGATAACACTGAAGCTTTCTTT. Protein product: CASSLGRDNTEAFF.

The J gene is TRBJ2-1, the V gene TRBV14; TRBD2 might be the D (5 bases). CDR3 length: 15 residues. Trimming stripped 6 bases from V and 6 bases from J, with 18 bases between. Germline CDR1 SGHDN, CDR2 FVKESK. CDR3 region: CASSPKLVRANEQFF. The CDR3 DNA follows: TGTGCCAGCAGTCCGAAGCTGGTGCGGGCCAATGAGCAGTTCTTC.

There are a few counts of this clonotype. The CDR3, as DNA: TGTGCCAGCAGTGAACGGGCGGCCGGGGGCGGGGAGCTGTTTTTT. Amino acid sequence: CASSERAAGGGELFF. The chain has TRBV2 and TRBJ2-2; tentative D call: TRBD2 (6 bases). Germline V gene sequence: CDR1 SNHLY, CDR2 FYNNEI. V dropped 2 bases and J dropped 7 bases, with 14 bases sitting between them. The CDR3 totals 15 residues.

This clonotype was counted only a few times. The DNA for the CDR3 is TGTGCCAGCAGTGCAGGGCGGAAGGGAGATTCACCCCTCCACTTT. Its translation: CASSAGRKGDSPLHF. V usage is TRBV12-3 or TRBV12-4 and J usage is TRBJ1-6; D might be TRBD1 (5 bases). V dropped 5 bases and J dropped 8 bases, with 16 bases sitting between them. This CDR3 comprises 15 residues.

V gene TRBV27 combines with J gene TRBJ2-2, with D possibly being TRBD1 or TRBD2 (5 bases each). CDR1 and CDR2 (germline): MNHEY, SMNVEV (reference sequence). The CDR3 length is 16 residues. Trimming took off 5 bases at V and 4 bases at J, with 17 bases between the two ends. CDR3 DNA sequence: TGTGCCAGCAGTGGGTGGGGTTCGGGACGCACCGGGGAGCTGTTTTTT. Its translation: CASSGWGSGRTGELFF.

The rearrangement joins TRBV28 to TRBJ1-1; 8 positions match TRBD1. This CDR3 comprises 15 residues. The germline V gene encodes CDR1 MDHEN and CDR2 SYDVKM. V dropped 6 bases and J dropped 1; count of bases not matched to a gene: 7. CDR3 DNA: TGTGCCAGCAGCTCAGGGGGCTCCCCGAACACTGAAGCTTTCTTT. Its translation is CASSSGGSPNTEAFF.

The V and J genes are TRBV5-1 and TRBJ2-7; perhaps D is TRBD1 or TRBD2 (5 bases each). CDR3 length: 13 amino acids. Germline CDR1 and CDR2: SGHRS and YFSETQ. The V gene lost 5 bases and the J gene lost 2 bases, with 11 bases spanning the gap. The CDR3 is CASSVGGPYEQYF. For the CDR3, the DNA is TGCGCCAGCAGTGTTGGGGGACCCTACGAGCAGTACTTC.

Of note for this clonotype: A much larger clone differs by one base, so this may be a read error. The chain couples TRBV7-6 to TRBJ2-7; D ambiguous. Germline V gene data show CDR1 as SGHVS and CDR2 as FNYEAQ. Trimming shortened V by 1 base and J by 6 bases, and 10 bases separated the two germline ends. This CDR3 has 13 amino acids. The CDR3 sequence: CASSLGFGFEQYF. The DNA for the CDR3 is TGTGCCAGCAGCTTAGGGTTCGGATTCGAGCAGTACTTC.